These 3 T cell receptor beta chains originate from one sample sequenced in a study of T-cell memory formation after mild COVID-19. TCRdb re-called the 5' RACE reads with MiXCR, one entry per CDR3 protein. Of some 410,000 distinct CDR3 sequences listed, around a quarter were seen once; the top ten hold under 15%. Sequenced input: PBMCs or a T cell subset sorted from them (not recorded which). These receptors originate from an adult woman who had mild COVID-19 (a few samples of this study predate the infection). Cell type and time point are not known.

This clonotype was counted a few times. The chain is built from TRBV20-1 and TRBJ1-1; D may be TRBD1 (5 bases). This CDR3 has 16 amino acids. Germline values: CDR1 DFQATT, CDR2 SNEGSKA (reference sequence). Trimming shortened V by 1 base and J by 0 bases, and 15 bases separated the two germline ends. The CDR3 here is CSARVFGREVNTEAFF. The CDR3 coding sequence is TGCAGTGCTAGAGTTTTCGGCAGGGAGGTGAACACTGAAGCTTTCTTT.

As for this clonotype: One junction end disagrees with the germline gene, perhaps due to a read error. The chain is built from TRBV6-5 and TRBJ1-2; TRBD1 is a possible D gene (5 bases). This CDR3 spans 15 amino acids. Germline CDR1 and CDR2: MNHEY and SVGAGI. The CDR3 here is CASSNSRDGNYGYTF. The CDR3 DNA follows: TGTGCCAGCAGTAACTCCCGGGACGGAAACTATGGCTACACCTTC.

The rearrangement joins TRBV20-1 to TRBJ1-1, with TRBD1 matching over 7 bases. V gave up 4 bases and J gave up 5 bases; unmatched junction bases: 13. The CDR3 runs 15 residues. In germline, CDR1 is DFQATT, CDR2 SNEGSKA (reference sequence). CDR3 nucleotides: TGCAGTGCTACCCCCAAGGACAGGACAAAGACTGAAGCTTTCTTT. Translated: CSATPKDRTKTEAFF.